The 4 T cell receptor beta chains in this list originate from one sample, sequenced in a study of blood T cell repertoires in COVID-19. Profiled with immunoSEQ multiplex PCR; TCRdb holds only in-frame clones, not every one. The sample contains about 210,000 clones, 85% to 90% of which appear only once. Sequencing was carried out using PBMCs or T cells enriched from blood (not recorded which). The receptors derive from a young man who had recovered from COVID-19.

The chain has TRBV30 and TRBJ1-1; D remains unclear. V lost 2 bases, J lost 1 base, and 8 bases lay in between. The CDR3 is 13 residues long. In germline, CDR1 is GTSNPN, CDR2 SVGIG (reference sequence). CDR3 in amino acids: CAWSSRGNTEAFF. The CDR3 nucleotides read TGTGCCTGGAGTAGTCGAGGGAACACTGAAGCTTTCTTT.

This sequence joins TRBV30 and TRBJ2-3, with 7 bases identical to TRBD1. The V gene end was trimmed by 5 bases and the J gene end by 2 bases; junction bases not matched to a gene: 10. The germline V gene encodes CDR1 GTSNPN and CDR2 SVGIG (reference sequence). This CDR3 region has 15 residues. The DNA of the CDR3 is TGTGCCTGGGGAAAGAACAGGGGCCCCACAGATACGCAGTATTTT. This encodes CAWGKNRGPTDTQYF.

The chain recombines TRBV5-4 with TRBJ2-3; TRBD1 matches 7 bases. The V gene end was trimmed by 4 bases and the J gene end by 2 bases; junction bases not matched to a gene: 4. The CDR3 is 14 residues long. Germline V gene data show CDR1 as SGHNT and CDR2 as YYREEE (reference sequence). The CDR3 protein is CASSHTGVTDTQYF. The CDR3 DNA reads TGTGCCAGCAGCCATACAGGGGTCACAGATACGCAGTATTTT.

The rearrangement links TRBV7-2 to TRBJ2-1, with 9 bases fitting TRBD2. V shed 1 base, J shed 3 bases, and the junction held 10 bases outside the gene matches. Germline V lookup: CDR1 SGHTA, CDR2 FQGNSA. The CDR3 has 18 residues. CDR3 nucleotide sequence: TGTGCCAGCAGCTTAGACTGGGCTAGCGGGATCAACTACAATGAGCAGTTCTTC. Translation gives CASSLDWASGINYNEQFF.